This T cell receptor beta chain was captured in a study of T cell changes during pregnancy in multiple sclerosis. J lost 2 bases, V lost 5 bases, and 7 bases had no gene match. Germline V lookup: CDR1 LNHNV, CDR2 YYDKDF (reference sequence). There are 15 residues in the CDR3. The method was immunoSEQ multiplex PCR; TCRdb's version includes in-frame clones alone and lacks a portion of them. Of approximately 120,000 clones in the sample, less than 97% were seen once. The sequencing here drew on peripheral blood, taken after pregnancy. V is TRBV15 and J is TRBJ2-7, with TRBD1 matching 9 bases. The receptor was isolated from a female donor with multiple sclerosis, enrolled in a pregnancy study. CDR3: CATSGWTGVPYEQYF. CDR3 coding DNA: TGTGCCACCAGCGGGTGGACAGGGGTCCCCTACGAGCAGTACTTC. The whole variable domain, remainder taken from reference TRBV15 and TRBJ2-7, is DAMVIQNPRYQVTQFGKPVTLSCSQTLNHNVMYWYQQKSSQAPKLLFHYYDKDFNNEADTPDNFQSRRPNTSFCFLDIRSPGLGDTAMYLCATSGWTGVPYEQYFGPGTRLTVT.